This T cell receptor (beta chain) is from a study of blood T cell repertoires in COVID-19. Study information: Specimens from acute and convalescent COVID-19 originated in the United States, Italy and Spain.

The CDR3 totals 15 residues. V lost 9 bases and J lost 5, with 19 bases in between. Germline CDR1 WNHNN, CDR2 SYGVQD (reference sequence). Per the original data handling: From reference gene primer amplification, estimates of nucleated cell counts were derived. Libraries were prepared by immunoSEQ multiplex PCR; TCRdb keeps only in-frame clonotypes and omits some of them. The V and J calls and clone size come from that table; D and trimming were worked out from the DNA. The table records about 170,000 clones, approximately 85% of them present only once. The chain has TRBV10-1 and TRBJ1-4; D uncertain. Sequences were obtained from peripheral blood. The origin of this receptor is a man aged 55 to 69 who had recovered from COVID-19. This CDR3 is CARRVKLSGNEKLFF. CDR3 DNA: TGCGCCAGACGAGTAAAGTTATCGGGGAATGAAAAACTGTTTTTT.